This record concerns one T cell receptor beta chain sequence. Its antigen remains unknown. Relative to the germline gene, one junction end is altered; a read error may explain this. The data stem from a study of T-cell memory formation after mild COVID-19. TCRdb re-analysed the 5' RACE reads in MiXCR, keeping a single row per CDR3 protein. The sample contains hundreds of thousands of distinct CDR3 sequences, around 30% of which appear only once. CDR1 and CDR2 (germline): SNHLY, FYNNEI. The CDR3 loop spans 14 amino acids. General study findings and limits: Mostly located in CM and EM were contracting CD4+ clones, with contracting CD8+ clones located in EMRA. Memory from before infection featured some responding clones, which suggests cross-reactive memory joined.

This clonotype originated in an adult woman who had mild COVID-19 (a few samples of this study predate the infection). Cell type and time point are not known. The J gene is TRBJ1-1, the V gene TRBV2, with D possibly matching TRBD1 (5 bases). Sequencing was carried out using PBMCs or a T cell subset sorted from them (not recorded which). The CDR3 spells CASSDGGENTEAFF. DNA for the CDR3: TGTGCCAGCAGTGATGGGGGGGAGAACACCGAAGCTTTCTTT.